Each of the 32 T cell receptor beta chains below was sequenced from the same sample in a study of shared T cell receptors in the human thymus. Produced via immunoSEQ multiplex PCR; TCRdb's table is partial and in-frame only. Of hundreds of thousands of clones listed, roughly 88% are singletons. Separately, the same data were catalogued under a study of human thymus T cells.

The material sequenced was thymocytes. The receptors come from a boy under three years old with a congenital heart defect.

This chain links TRBV5-6 with TRBJ2-5, with 14 bases aligning to TRBD2. The trim removed 1 base at V and 10 bases at J, leaving 6 bases unmatched. Germline values: CDR1 SGHDT, CDR2 YYEEEE. The CDR3 covers 15 residues. CDR3 loop: CASSLTGTSGRVQYF. For the CDR3, the DNA is TGTGCCAGCAGCTTGACCGGGACTAGCGGGAGAGTCCAGTACTTC. The full variable domain, in which reference TRBV5-6 and TRBJ2-5 provide the parts outside the CDR3, is DAGVTQSPTHLIKTRGQQVTLRCSPKSGHDTVSWYQQALGQGPQFIFQYYEEEERQRGNFPDRFSGHQFPNYSSELNVNALLLGDSALYLCASSLTGTSGRVQYFGPGTRLLVL.

The chain couples TRBV19 to TRBJ2-1; D is unresolved. This CDR3 has 15 amino acids. Germline lookup yields CDR1 LNHDA and CDR2 SQIVND (reference sequence). With 6 bases removed from V and 4 bases from J, the gap between germline ends came to 16 bases. This CDR3 is CASSPPTPQYNEQFF. As DNA, the CDR3 is TGTGCCAGTAGCCCTCCAACGCCACAGTACAATGAGCAGTTCTTC.

This clone is a singleton in its sample. The chain has TRBV20-1 and TRBJ2-1; D might be TRBD1 (7 bases). Trimming took 2 bases from V and 12 from J, leaving 11 bases between them. The CDR3 is 11 residues long. The germline V gene has CDR1 DFQATT and CDR2 SNEGSKA (reference sequence). The DNA of the CDR3 is TGCAGTGCTAGAAGGCAGGGGGGGCAGTTCTTC. This encodes CSARRQGGQFF.

The chain employs TRBV7-6 and TRBJ2-5; 7 nucleotides agree with TRBD1. This CDR3 region has 16 residues. V dropped 5 bases and J dropped 5; count of bases not matched to a gene: 14. CDR1 SGHVS and CDR2 FNYEAQ come from the germline V gene. The CDR3 DNA reads TGTGCCAGCAGCCAGCGAGACAGGGCCAAAACGGAGACCCAGTACTTC. Protein: CASSQRDRAKTETQYF.

J is TRBJ2-3 and V is TRBV6-1; 11 bases agree with TRBD2. The CDR3 is 19 amino acids. V dropped 0 bases and J dropped 3; count of bases not matched to a gene: 11. Germline V lookup: CDR1 MNHNS, CDR2 SASEGT. CDR3 in amino acids: CASSEAGSGRAGETDTQYF. The CDR3 DNA sequence: TGTGCCAGCAGTGAAGCAGGTAGCGGGAGGGCGGGGGAAACAGATACGCAGTATTTT.

V usage is TRBV2 and J usage is TRBJ1-1; TRBD1 agrees at 10 bases. V lost 6 bases, J lost 6 bases, and 4 bases stayed unmatched. In germline, CDR1 is SNHLY, CDR2 FYNNEI. The CDR3 runs 13 residues. In DNA form, the CDR3 reads TGTGCCAGCAGGACAGGGGGCCTGTCTGAAGCTTTCTTT. Protein product: CASRTGGLSEAFF.

In this sample, this clone turned up once. The chain has TRBV27 and TRBJ2-1, with D possibly matching TRBD2 (6 bases). Germline values: CDR1 MNHEY, CDR2 SMNVEV (reference sequence). V lost 3 bases and J 8 bases, leaving 11 bases between the germline ends. The CDR3 contains 13 residues. The CDR3 nucleotides are TGTGCCAGCAGTTTTTGGGAGGCGGATGAGCAGTTCTTC. It codes for CASSFWEADEQFF.

The chain uses TRBV15 and TRBJ1-3, with a tentative D call TRBD1 (5 bases). Germline V gene lookup returns CDR1 LNHNV and CDR2 YYDKDF (reference sequence). Trimming took off 0 bases at V and 3 bases at J, with 21 bases between the two ends. This CDR3 region has 19 residues. The CDR3: CATSRDRQGWLADGNTIYF. The CDR3 region has the DNA TGTGCCACCAGCAGAGATCGGCAGGGTTGGCTGGCCGATGGAAACACCATATATTTT.

The chain carries TRBV13 and TRBJ2-5; 7 bases align to TRBD2. The ends lost 0 bases at V and 2 bases at J; junction bases unmatched: 3. The CDR3 length is 15 residues. Germline CDR1 is PRHDT and CDR2 is FYEKMQ (reference sequence). The CDR3 here is CASSLGEREQETQYF. CDR3 in DNA: TGTGCCAGCAGCTTAGGAGAGCGGGAACAAGAGACCCAGTACTTC.

This clone was seen only a few times. This chain joins TRBV21-1 and TRBJ2-7; the DNA was not compared with TRBD1, the D call given in the table. TRBV21-1 is noted as a pseudogene. The CDR3 totals 17 residues. This CDR3 is CASSKLRRTGEPYEQYF. The CDR3 nucleotides are TGTGCCAGCAGCAAACTCCGGAGGACAGGGGAACCCTACGAGCAGTACTTC.

V gene TRBV4-3 combines with J gene TRBJ2-1; 7 nucleotides align to TRBD2. CDR3 length: 18 residues. The junction had 20 bases not matched to a gene; V was cut back by 0 bases and J by 12 bases. Germline CDR1 is LGHNA and CDR2 is YSLEER. The CDR3 here is CASSQESGGREGLQGQFF. CDR3 in DNA: TGCGCCAGCAGCCAAGAATCTGGCGGTAGGGAGGGCCTACAAGGGCAGTTCTTC.

This clone was counted a single time. CDR3 sequence reads: CASLGQPGTSPYNEQFF. Written as DNA, the CDR3 is TGTGCCAGCCTAGGCCAACCCGGGACATCACCTTACAATGAGCAGTTCTTC. The V call is TRBV25-1, the J call TRBJ2-1; the D gene is possibly TRBD1 (6 bases). This CDR3 region has 17 residues. V lost 8 bases to trimming and J lost 4 bases, with 24 bases between them. Looked up from germline, CDR1 is MGHDK and CDR2 is SYGVNS.

CDR3 nucleotides: TGCGCCAGCAGTGAGGCGGGTGGAGACTACGAGCAGTACTTC. As protein: CASSEAGGDYEQYF. The J gene is TRBJ2-7, the V gene TRBV10-2, with D perhaps matching TRBD2 (5 bases). The CDR3 is made up of 14 amino acids. Germline CDR1 is WSHSY and CDR2 is SAAADI. Trimming shortened V by 2 bases and J by 3 bases, and 11 bases separated the two germline ends.

The CDR3 sequence is CSVGPAGPAYEQYF. CDR3 nucleotides: TGCAGCGTTGGCCCAGCGGGGCCGGCCTACGAGCAGTACTTC. The chain links TRBV29-1 to TRBJ2-7; 7 positions agree with TRBD2. Trimming at V came to 4 bases and at J to 2 bases, leaving 8 bases not matched to a gene. The CDR3 runs to 14 residues. CDR1 and CDR2 from the germline V gene are SQVTM and ANQGSEA.

This chain links TRBV5-1 with TRBJ2-5; 12 nucleotides match TRBD2. The J call may be faulty, since TRBJ2-7 better matches the DNA end. Germline V CDR1 and CDR2: SGHRS, YFSETQ. CDR3 size: 15 residues. The CDR3 sequence is CASSCTSGRSYEQYF. In nucleotides, the CDR3 is TGCGCCAGCAGCTGTACTAGCGGGAGGTCCTACGAGCAGTACTTC.

This clone was seen a single time. CDR3: CASSDWGRTYEQYF. CDR3 sequence (DNA): TGTGCCAGCAGTGATTGGGGGCGCACCTACGAGCAGTACTTC. J is TRBJ2-7 and V is TRBV2; TRBD1 might be the D (6 bases). This CDR3 contains 14 residues. The V gene lost 3 bases and the J gene lost 2 bases, with 11 bases spanning the gap. Germline V lookup: CDR1 SNHLY, CDR2 FYNNEI.

The V call is TRBV18, the J call TRBJ2-7, with 11 positions matching TRBD2. J was trimmed by 4 bases and V by 5 bases; bases with no gene match: 10. In germline, CDR1 is KGHSH, CDR2 LQKENI. This CDR3 has 16 amino acids. This CDR3 reads CASSSGLAGLLYEQYF. The CDR3 nucleotides read TGTGCCAGCTCATCAGGACTAGCGGGCCTACTTTACGAGCAGTACTTC.

The chain links TRBV4-2 to TRBJ2-3; 10 bases agree with TRBD2. This CDR3 contains 17 residues. Germline values: CDR1 LGHNA, CDR2 YNFKEQ. J lost 6 bases, V lost 1 base, and 10 bases had no gene match. The CDR3 is CASSQGGLAGVRDTQYF. CDR3 nucleotide sequence: TGTGCCAGCAGCCAAGGTGGGCTAGCGGGAGTCCGGGATACGCAGTATTTT.

The chain uses TRBV14 and TRBJ2-2, with 8 bases that match TRBD1. This CDR3 region has 16 residues. Per the germline V gene, CDR1 is SGHDN and CDR2 is FVKESK. J gave up 2 bases and V 1 base, and 3 bases lay outside the gene matches. CDR3 region: CASSQGGQANTGELFF. The CDR3 nucleotides are TGTGCCAGCAGCCAAGGGGGACAGGCCAACACCGGGGAGCTGTTTTTT.

This chain links TRBV6-8 with TRBJ2-4; D is uncertain. In germline, CDR1 is MNHGY, CDR2 SAAAGT. This CDR3 comprises 9 residues. The V gene lost 6 bases and the J gene lost 13 bases, with 7 bases spanning the gap. DNA of the CDR3: TGTGCCAGCAGCCTCTTCCAGTACTTC. This translates into CASSLFQYF.

The chain uses TRBV5-1 and TRBJ2-1, with D hard to call. The CDR3 sequence is 14 residues long. Trimming shortened V by 2 bases and J by 5 bases, and 11 bases separated the two germline ends. Germline CDR1 and CDR2: SGHRS and YFSETQ. CDR3 in DNA: TGCGCCAGCAGCTTAGAGGCAGAGAACAATGAGCAGTTCTTC. This translates into CASSLEAENNEQFF.

The V gene is TRBV2, the J gene TRBJ2-7; possible D gene TRBD1, 7 bases. V was pared by 3 bases and J by 3 bases, with 12 bases between. Per germline, CDR1 SNHLY and CDR2 FYNNEI. CDR3 size: 14 residues. The CDR3 nucleotides read TGTGCCAGCAGTGAGGGGGGACAGATCTACGAGCAGTACTTC. Amino acids: CASSEGGQIYEQYF.

Only a few counts were recorded for this clone. The rearrangement uses TRBV28 and TRBJ2-2; TRBD1 aligns across 10 bases. From germline, CDR1 is MDHEN and CDR2 SYDVKM. The CDR3 length is 15 residues. Trimming at V came to 2 bases and at J to 7 bases, leaving 4 bases not matched to a gene. CDR3 nucleotide sequence: TGTGCCAGCAGTTTAAGACAGGGGGCGAACGGGGAGCTGTTTTTT. This sequence encodes CASSLRQGANGELFF.

This sequence joins TRBV10-3 and TRBJ1-2, with D possibly being TRBD1 (6 bases). The V gene's germline CDR1 is ENHRY and CDR2 SYGVKD. V was clipped by 6 bases and J by 6 bases, with 20 bases between them. The CDR3 extends over 15 amino acids. The DNA for the CDR3 is TGTGCCATCAGCCAGGGGACTATAATACCCCATGGCTACACCTTC. This sequence encodes CAISQGTIIPHGYTF.

This clone showed up just a few times. The chain recombines TRBV5-6 with TRBJ2-1; the match to TRBD2 covers 12 bases. Trimming removed 4 bases from V and 5 bases from J; junction bases left unmatched: 7. The CDR3 extends over 16 amino acids. Germline CDR1 reads SGHDT; CDR2 reads YYEEEE. The CDR3 sequence: CASSPTLAGGHNEQFF. Here the CDR3 DNA reads TGTGCCAGCAGCCCTACGCTAGCGGGAGGGCACAATGAGCAGTTCTTC.

This chain uses TRBV10-2 with TRBJ1-3, with no clear D. The germline V and J ends were trimmed by 4 bases and 4 bases, with 8 bases remaining between them. The germline V gene encodes CDR1 WSHSY and CDR2 SAAADI. The CDR3 extends over 13 amino acids. The CDR3 bases are TGCGCCAGCAGTGTTCAGAAAGGAAACACCATATATTTT. Residues: CASSVQKGNTIYF.

The chain joins TRBV29-1 to TRBJ2-1; TRBD2 matches 8 bases. CDR1 is SQVTM, CDR2 ANQGSEA, per germline. V shed 4 bases, J shed 0 bases, and the junction held 11 bases outside the gene matches. This CDR3 region has 17 residues. The CDR3 region has the DNA TGCAGCGTTGGGGGGCGAGCGGGAGTCAGCTCCTACAATGAGCAGTTCTTC. This translates into CSVGGRAGVSSYNEQFF.

The V gene is TRBV4-3, the J gene TRBJ2-7; 10 positions agree with TRBD2. The CDR3 runs to 16 residues. In germline, CDR1 is LGHNA, CDR2 YSLEER. The J segment lost 4 bases and the V segment lost 0 bases, leaving 6 bases of the junction unmatched. CDR3 residues: CASSQDFASGSYEQYF. The DNA of the CDR3 is TGCGCCAGCAGCCAAGATTTTGCTAGCGGGAGTTACGAGCAGTACTTC.

The chain joins TRBV6-5 to TRBJ1-4; 9 bases line up with TRBD1. The CDR3 totals 14 residues. After removal of 6 bases from V and 5 bases from J, the junction contained 4 bases not matched to a gene. CDR1 and CDR2 (germline): MNHEY, SVGAGI. The CDR3 sequence: CASRIDRGNEKLFF. The CDR3 coding sequence is TGTGCCAGCAGGATCGACAGGGGGAATGAAAAACTGTTTTTT.

Only one count was recorded for this clone. The chain recombines TRBV9 with TRBJ2-2; perhaps TRBD2 as D (5 bases). Looked up from germline, CDR1 is SGDLS and CDR2 is YYNGEE. The CDR3 extends over 15 amino acids. The germline V and J ends were trimmed by 0 bases and 4 bases, with 10 bases remaining between them. CDR3 sequence (DNA): TGTGCCAGCAGCGTAGAACGAGGGTCCACCGGGGAGCTGTTTTTT. This translates into CASSVERGSTGELFF.

The chain uses TRBV30 and TRBJ2-1; 7 bases are a match to TRBD2. This CDR3 has 14 amino acids. Germline CDR1 GTSNPN, CDR2 SVGIG (reference sequence). V gave up 5 bases and J gave up 5 bases; unmatched junction bases: 9. The CDR3 region is CAWGASGTNNEQFF. Here the CDR3 DNA reads TGTGCCTGGGGCGCCAGCGGGACTAACAATGAGCAGTTCTTC.

The rearrangement joins TRBV9 to TRBJ2-1, with TRBD1 identical over 10 bases. V lost 3 bases to trimming and J lost 6 bases; unmatched junction nucleotides: 3. This CDR3 contains 14 residues. CDR1 is SGDLS, CDR2 YYNGEE, per germline. CDR3 bases: TGTGCCAGCAGCGCCTGGGACAGGGGCAATGAGCAGTTCTTC. This codes for CASSAWDRGNEQFF. The whole variable domain, filled in from reference TRBV9 and TRBJ2-1, reads DSGVTQTPKHLITATGQRVTLRCSPRSGDLSVYWYQQSLDQGLQFLIQYYNGEERAKGNILERFSAQQFPDLHSELNLSSLELGDSALYFCASSAWDRGNEQFFGPGTRLTVL.